This TCR beta chain comes out of a study of blood T cell repertoires in COVID-19. Overall study context: COVID-19 samples, acute and convalescent, were from the United States, Italy and Spain. In each case, the material was cDNA or gDNA derived from T cells, B-cell-depleted T cells, or PBMCs.

The CDR3 runs 15 residues. The V gene's germline CDR1 is MNHNS and CDR2 SASEGT. V was pared by 3 bases and J by 1 base, with 10 bases between. This clone was detected a few times. Authors' processing steps: The authors estimated nucleated cell counts from reference gene primer amplification. Clones were sequenced by immunoSEQ multiplex PCR, and TCRdb holds only the in-frame ones, with some missing. V, J and clone size are those of that table, while D and trimming were read from the DNA. The sample yields about 200,000 clones, approximately 91% seen once. The chain combines TRBV6-1 with TRBJ1-5, with D perhaps matching TRBD1 (6 bases). This sequence was found in a man aged 18 to 29 with active or convalescent COVID-19. The sample comprised peripheral blood. The CDR3 sequence is CASSDMDRSNQPQHF. In DNA, the CDR3 is TGTGCCAGCAGTGATATGGACAGAAGCAATCAGCCCCAGCATTTT.